This T cell receptor beta chain comes out of a study of blood T cells in healthy people across ages. The length of the CDR3 is 14 residues. Notes on the study in general: Naive and antigen-experienced cells could not be conclusively compared, given unsorted PBMCs.

Worth noting for this clonotype: The target antigen is unknown. A read error may be the cause here, since a much bigger clone is one base away.

Sample-barcoded 5' priming and a J-beta primer mix drove a second PCR of about 6 to 12 cycles. TCRdb called the 5' RACE reads again in MiXCR, with one record for every CDR3 protein. The sample contains 550,000 to 800,000 distinct CDR3 sequences, about 34% of which appear only once. The sequencing input was blood. This receptor was identified in a woman aged 80 or older in good health. V and J are TRBV12-3 or TRBV12-4 and TRBJ1-1; 8 nucleotides line up with TRBD1. The CDR3 region is CASSTGDRYTKAFF. CDR3 bases: TGTGCCAGCAGTACCGGGGACAGGTACACTAAAGCTTTCTTT.